The 20 T cell receptor beta chains in this list originate from one sample, sequenced in a study of T cell responses to AZD1222 COVID-19 vaccine. Measured with immunoSEQ multiplex PCR; TCRdb has only the in-frame clones, and not every one. Altogether roughly 180,000 clones are present, 94% being singletons, with the ten largest covering roughly 1.7%. The sequenced sample was peripheral blood, obtained 28 days after the second AZD1222 dose. Receptor source: an adult who received the AZD1222 COVID-19 vaccine.

The chain combines TRBV28 with TRBJ2-4; a weak D match, TRBD2 (5 bases). The germline V gene encodes CDR1 MDHEN and CDR2 SYDVKM. CDR3 length: 15 amino acids. Trimming cost V 4 bases and J 0 bases, with 10 bases left between them. The CDR3 here is CASSSGLIAKNIQYF. In nucleotides, the CDR3 is TGTGCCAGCAGTTCAGGACTCATAGCCAAAAACATTCAGTACTTC.

J is TRBJ1-1 and V is TRBV18; D is perhaps TRBD1 (5 bases). This CDR3 region has 15 residues. Between the trimmed V and J ends, which lost 3 bases and 3 bases, there was a span of 14 bases. Germline V lookup: CDR1 KGHSH, CDR2 LQKENI. This CDR3 reads CASSPQGGLDTEAFF. The CDR3 DNA reads TGTGCCAGCTCACCTCAGGGAGGGCTGGACACTGAAGCTTTCTTT.

The rearrangement joins TRBV18 to TRBJ1-1, with 8 positions matching TRBD1. The ends lost 6 bases at V and 2 bases at J; junction bases unmatched: 5. This CDR3 comprises 14 residues. The germline CDR1 and CDR2 sequences are KGHSH and LQKENI. CDR3 residues: CASSLQGDNTEAFF. CDR3 in DNA: TGTGCCAGCTCCCTACAGGGGGACAACACTGAAGCTTTCTTT.

This clone was counted a single time. The genes are TRBV5-1 and TRBJ1-5; 7 bases are a match to TRBD1. Germline assignment: CDR1 SGHRS and CDR2 YFSETQ. This CDR3 has 14 residues. Germline trimming cut 4 bases from V and 3 bases from J; bases unmatched to any gene: 4. This chain's CDR3 is CASSPTGINQPQHF. The CDR3 DNA follows: TGCGCCAGCAGCCCGACAGGGATCAATCAGCCCCAGCATTTT.

This clone showed up just once. V is TRBV12-2 and J is TRBJ2-5. TRBV12-2 is classified as a pseudogene. CDR3 length: 16 amino acids. The chain's CDR3 is CASRFSRKGGTETQYF. The CDR3 region has the DNA TGTGCAAGTCGCTTCTCCCGGAAGGGGGGCACGGAGACCCAGTACTTC.

The rearrangement uses TRBV7-9 and TRBJ2-2; D uncertain. Germline CDR1 is SEHNR and CDR2 is FQNEAQ (reference sequence). CDR3 length: 15 amino acids. V was clipped by 2 bases and J by 4 bases, with 11 bases between them. CDR3 loop: CASSLLASGTGELFF. The CDR3, as DNA: TGTGCCAGCAGCTTACTGGCCTCGGGCACCGGGGAGCTGTTTTTT.

The J gene is TRBJ1-3, the V gene TRBV5-3; perhaps TRBD1 as D (5 bases). TRBV5-3 is placed among ORFs of uncertain function. The CDR3 covers 19 residues. The V end was cut by 0 bases, the J end by 0 bases, with 19 bases between. The CDR3 spells CARSLANMSRVYSGNTIYF. The CDR3 bases are TGTGCCAGAAGCTTGGCCAATATGTCCAGGGTTTACTCTGGAAACACCATATATTTT.

The rearrangement uses TRBV7-8 and TRBJ1-1, with D possibly being TRBD1 (5 bases). The CDR3 length is 15 residues. The V gene's germline CDR1 is SGHVS and CDR2 FQNEAQ. V was shortened by 5 bases and J by 0 bases, with 13 bases between the two germline ends. CDR3 sequence (DNA): TGTGCCAGCAGCAATTCGGGAGGGGTGAACACTGAAGCTTTCTTT. It is translated as CASSNSGGVNTEAFF. Complete variable domain (other parts from reference TRBV7-8 and TRBJ1-1): GAGVSQSPRYKVAKRGQDVALRCDPISGHVSLFWYQQALGQGPEFLTYFQNEAQLDKSGLPSDRFFAERPEGSVSTLKIQRTQQEDSAVYLCASSNSGGVNTEAFFGQGTRLTVV.

The V gene is TRBV12-3 or TRBV12-4, the J gene TRBJ2-3; the match to TRBD2 covers 7 bases. The CDR3 length is 12 residues. The ends lost 8 bases at V and 3 bases at J; junction bases unmatched: 2. The CDR3 coding sequence is TGTGCCAGCCGGCGGGGGACAGATACGCAGTATTTT. It yields the protein CASRRGTDTQYF.

The gene calls are TRBV30 and TRBJ1-1; possibly TRBD1 for D (5 bases). V lost 4 bases to trimming and J lost 5 bases, with 23 bases between them. Germline-derived CDR1 and CDR2 are GTSNPN and SVGIG (reference sequence). The CDR3 sequence is 16 residues long. For the CDR3, the DNA is TGTGCCTGGATCTGGGGCCGGGCCCTGGGTGCGACTGAAGCTTTCTTT. It is translated as CAWIWGRALGATEAFF.

This clone has only a few counts. The rearrangement links TRBV11-1 to TRBJ2-1; possibly TRBD2 for D (5 bases). CDR1 is SGHAT, CDR2 FQDESV, per germline (reference sequence). The CDR3 extends over 13 amino acids. V was shortened by 7 bases and J by 5 bases, with 12 bases between the two germline ends. The CDR3 spells CASTRDRDNEQFF. The CDR3 DNA follows: TGTGCCAGCACACGGGATCGGGACAATGAGCAGTTCTTC. Full variable domain (rest looked up from reference TRBV11-1 and TRBJ2-1): EAEVAQSPRYKITEKSQAVAFWCDPISGHATLYWYRQILGQGPELLVQFQDESVVDDSQLPKDRFSAERLKGVDSTLKIQPAELGDSAMYLCASTRDRDNEQFFGPGTRLTVL.

The chain couples TRBV10-3 to TRBJ1-2; 12 bases are a match to TRBD1. Germline CDR1 is ENHRY and CDR2 is SYGVKD. This CDR3 is built from 17 residues. V shed 4 bases, J shed 4 bases, and the junction held 10 bases outside the gene matches. CDR3 residues: CAISARDRGLGGYGYTF. DNA of the CDR3: TGTGCCATCAGTGCCCGGGACAGGGGGCTCGGGGGCTATGGCTACACCTTC.

This clone was recorded only once. V is TRBV15 and J is TRBJ2-7; 9 nucleotides line up with TRBD1. V dropped 2 bases and J dropped 4; count of bases not matched to a gene: 6. The CDR3 length is 15 residues. Per the germline V gene, CDR1 is LNHNV and CDR2 is YYDKDF (reference sequence). CDR3 amino acids: CATSRPGTGYYEQYF. The CDR3 DNA reads TGTGCCACCAGCAGACCCGGGACAGGGTATTACGAGCAGTACTTC.

The chain recombines TRBV6-2 or TRBV6-3 with TRBJ2-2; D unresolved. V lost 2 bases, J lost 6 bases, and 19 bases lay in between. The CDR3 has 17 amino acids. The germline CDR1 and CDR2 sequences are MNHEY and SVGEGT. CDR3 in DNA: TGTGCCAGCAGTTACCCCCGGTCCAATCAATCCCCCGGGGAGCTGTTTTTT. The encoded protein is CASSYPRSNQSPGELFF.

The CDR3 DNA reads TGTGCCAGCAGCCAATTTAAGGGTGGCTACACCTTC. This codes for CASSQFKGGYTF. The chain employs TRBV27 and TRBJ1-2; D is uncertain. With 6 bases removed from V and 7 bases from J, the gap between germline ends came to 12 bases. Per the germline V gene, CDR1 is MNHEY and CDR2 is SMNVEV (reference sequence). This CDR3 has 12 amino acids.

The chain couples TRBV19 to TRBJ1-2, with D unresolved. CDR3 length: 13 amino acids. Trimming left V 3 bases short and J 4 bases short, with 9 bases between. Germline CDR1 reads LNHDA; CDR2 reads SQIVND (reference sequence). The CDR3 here is CASSMWQSYGYTF. CDR3 coding DNA: TGTGCCAGTAGTATGTGGCAGAGCTATGGCTACACCTTC. Full variable domain (outside the CDR3, taken from reference TRBV19 and TRBJ1-2): DGGITQSPKYLFRKEGQNVTLSCEQNLNHDAMYWYRQDPGQGLRLIYYSQIVNDFQKGDIAEGYSVSREKKESFPLTVTSAQKNPTAFYLCASSMWQSYGYTFGSGTRLTVV.

The chain carries TRBV10-1 and TRBJ2-3; D might be TRBD1 (5 bases). Per the germline V gene, CDR1 is WNHNN and CDR2 is SYGVQD (reference sequence). The CDR3 contains 14 residues. V lost 2 bases and J lost 2, with 8 bases in between. Here the CDR3 reads CASSEDRSTDTQYF. The CDR3 DNA reads TGCGCCAGCAGTGAGGACAGATCCACAGATACGCAGTATTTT.

A few counts support this clone. The rearrangement links TRBV12-5 to TRBJ1-1; D call uncertain. The CDR3 runs to 11 residues. V lost 3 bases to trimming and J lost 3 bases, with 2 bases between them. Germline CDR1 is LGHNT and CDR2 is FRNRAP. CDR3 in amino acids: CASGFDTEAFF. In nucleotides, the CDR3 is TGTGCTAGTGGTTTTGACACTGAAGCTTTCTTT.

This rearrangement joins TRBV11-2 to TRBJ1-6; D is unresolved. This CDR3 comprises 17 residues. V lost 5 bases, J lost 0 bases, and 14 bases lay in between. Germline V gene sequence: CDR1 SGHAT, CDR2 FQNNGV. CDR3 nucleotide sequence: TGTGCCAGCAGCCCCACCCTGGGAAGCTCCTATAATTCACCCCTCCACTTT. It translates to CASSPTLGSSYNSPLHF.

The CDR3 DNA sequence: TGTGCCACCAGCAGACCCCCAGGGGGGCGGTTCAGTCAGCCCCAGCATTTT. Translated, it gives CATSRPPGGRFSQPQHF. The chain has TRBV15 and TRBJ1-5, with TRBD1 identical over 7 bases. Trimming at V came to 2 bases and at J to 6 bases, leaving 13 bases not matched to a gene. The CDR3 sequence is 17 residues long. Looked up from germline, CDR1 is LNHNV and CDR2 is YYDKDF (reference sequence).